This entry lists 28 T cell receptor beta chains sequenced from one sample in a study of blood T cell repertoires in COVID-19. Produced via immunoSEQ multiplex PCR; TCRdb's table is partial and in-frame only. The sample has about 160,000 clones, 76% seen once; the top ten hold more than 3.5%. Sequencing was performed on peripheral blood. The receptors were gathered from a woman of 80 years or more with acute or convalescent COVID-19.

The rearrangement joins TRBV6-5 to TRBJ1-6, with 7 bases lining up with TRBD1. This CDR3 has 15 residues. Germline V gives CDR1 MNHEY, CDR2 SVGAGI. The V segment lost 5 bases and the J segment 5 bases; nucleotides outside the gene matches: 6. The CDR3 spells CASSRTGTDNSPLHF. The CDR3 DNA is TGTGCCAGCAGTCGCACCGGGACAGATAATTCACCCCTCCACTTT.

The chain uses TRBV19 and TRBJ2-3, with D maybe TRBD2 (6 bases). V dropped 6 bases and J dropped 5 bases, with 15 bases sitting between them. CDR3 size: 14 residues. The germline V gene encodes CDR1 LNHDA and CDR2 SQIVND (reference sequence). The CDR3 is CASRPLGGGDTQYF. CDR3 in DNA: TGTGCCAGTAGGCCCCTGGGAGGAGGAGATACGCAGTATTTT.

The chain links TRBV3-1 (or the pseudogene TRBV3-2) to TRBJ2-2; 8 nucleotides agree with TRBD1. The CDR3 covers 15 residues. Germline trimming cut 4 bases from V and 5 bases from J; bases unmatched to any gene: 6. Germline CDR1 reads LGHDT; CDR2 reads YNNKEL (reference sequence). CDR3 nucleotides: TGTGCCAGCAGCCGCGACAGGGGATTGACCGGGGAGCTGTTTTTT. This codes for CASSRDRGLTGELFF.

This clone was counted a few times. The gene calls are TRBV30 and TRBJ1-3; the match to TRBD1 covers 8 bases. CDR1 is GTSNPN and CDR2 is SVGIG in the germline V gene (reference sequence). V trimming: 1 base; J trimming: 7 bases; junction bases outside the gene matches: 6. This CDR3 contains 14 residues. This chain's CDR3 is CAWSADHRGNTIYF. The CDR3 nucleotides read TGTGCCTGGAGTGCAGACCACAGGGGGAACACCATATATTTT.

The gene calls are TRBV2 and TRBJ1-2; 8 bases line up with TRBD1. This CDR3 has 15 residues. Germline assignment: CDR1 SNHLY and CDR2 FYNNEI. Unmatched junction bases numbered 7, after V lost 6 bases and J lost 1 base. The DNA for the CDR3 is TGTGCCAGCAGCATAGGACAGGGCCTTAACTATGGCTACACCTTC. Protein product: CASSIGQGLNYGYTF.

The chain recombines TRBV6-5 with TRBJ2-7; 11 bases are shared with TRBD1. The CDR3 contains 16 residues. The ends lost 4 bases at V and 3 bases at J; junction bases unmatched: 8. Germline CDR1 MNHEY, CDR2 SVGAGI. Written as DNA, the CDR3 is TGTGCCAGCAGTTTCCAATCCGGGACAGGGGGCTACGAGCAGTACTTC. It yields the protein CASSFQSGTGGYEQYF.

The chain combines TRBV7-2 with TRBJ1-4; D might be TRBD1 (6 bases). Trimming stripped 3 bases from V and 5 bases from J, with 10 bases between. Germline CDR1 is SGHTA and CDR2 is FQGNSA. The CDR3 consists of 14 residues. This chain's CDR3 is CASSLGGQNEKLFF. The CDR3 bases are TGTGCCAGCAGCTTGGGGGGGCAGAATGAAAAACTGTTTTTT. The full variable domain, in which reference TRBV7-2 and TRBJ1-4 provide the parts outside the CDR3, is GAGVSQSPSNKVTEKGKDVELRCDPISGHTALYWYRQSLGQGLEFLIYFQGNSAPDKSGLPSDRFSAERTGGSVSTLTIQRTQQEDSAVYLCASSLGGQNEKLFFGSGTQLSVL.

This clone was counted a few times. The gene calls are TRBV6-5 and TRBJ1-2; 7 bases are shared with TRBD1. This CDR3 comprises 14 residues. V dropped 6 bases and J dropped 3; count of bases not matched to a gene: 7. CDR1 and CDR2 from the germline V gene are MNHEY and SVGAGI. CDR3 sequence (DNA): TGTGCCAGCAGGGATGACAGGGAGGACTATGGCTACACCTTC. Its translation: CASRDDREDYGYTF.

This CDR3 is CATSDRVLNEKLFF. CDR3 in DNA: TGTGCCACGAGCGACAGGGTTCTTAATGAAAAACTGTTTTTT. This rearrangement joins TRBV19 to TRBJ1-4; TRBD1 agrees at 7 bases. The germline V gene has CDR1 LNHDA and CDR2 SQIVND (reference sequence). V shed 10 bases, J shed 4 bases, and the junction held 9 bases outside the gene matches. The CDR3 covers 14 residues.

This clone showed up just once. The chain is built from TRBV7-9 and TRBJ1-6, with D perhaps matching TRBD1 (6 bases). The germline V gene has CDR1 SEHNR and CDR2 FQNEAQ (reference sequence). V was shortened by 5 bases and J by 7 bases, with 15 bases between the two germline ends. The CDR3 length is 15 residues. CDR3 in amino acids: CASSPRAGVNSPLHF. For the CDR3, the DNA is TGTGCCAGCAGCCCTCGTGCAGGGGTGAATTCACCCCTCCACTTT.

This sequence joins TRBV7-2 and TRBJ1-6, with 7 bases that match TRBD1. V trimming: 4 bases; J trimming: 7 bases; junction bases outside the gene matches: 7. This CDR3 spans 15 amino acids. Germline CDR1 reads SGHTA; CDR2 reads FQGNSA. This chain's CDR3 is CASSSRQGENSPLHF. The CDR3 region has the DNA TGTGCCAGCAGCTCTAGACAGGGTGAGAATTCACCCCTCCACTTT.

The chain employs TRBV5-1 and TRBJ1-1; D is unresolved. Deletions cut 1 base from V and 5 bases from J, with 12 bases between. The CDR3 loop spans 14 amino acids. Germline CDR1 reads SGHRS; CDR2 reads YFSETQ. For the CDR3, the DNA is TGCGCCAGCAGCTTGCCCGGGTTGGGTACTGAAGCTTTCTTT. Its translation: CASSLPGLGTEAFF.

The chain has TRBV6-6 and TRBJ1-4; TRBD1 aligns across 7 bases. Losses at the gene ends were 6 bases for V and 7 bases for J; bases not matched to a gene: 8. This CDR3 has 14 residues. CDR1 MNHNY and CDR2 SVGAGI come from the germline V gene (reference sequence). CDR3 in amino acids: CASSRDSSIEKLFF. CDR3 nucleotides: TGTGCCAGCAGCCGGGACAGTAGCATTGAAAAACTGTTTTTT.

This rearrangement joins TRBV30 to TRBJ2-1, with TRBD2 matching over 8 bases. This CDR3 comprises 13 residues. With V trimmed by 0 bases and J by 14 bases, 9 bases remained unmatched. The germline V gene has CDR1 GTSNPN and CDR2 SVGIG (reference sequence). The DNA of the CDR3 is TGTGCCTGGAGTGTACAAGCGGGGGCCCTTGAGTTCTTC. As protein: CAWSVQAGALEFF.

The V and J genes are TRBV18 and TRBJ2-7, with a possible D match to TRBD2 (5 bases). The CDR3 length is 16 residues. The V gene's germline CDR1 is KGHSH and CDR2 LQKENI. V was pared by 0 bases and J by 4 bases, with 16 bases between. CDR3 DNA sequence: TGTGCCAGCTCACCACCGGGAGTCCGAAAAGGGTACGAGCAGTACTTC. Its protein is CASSPPGVRKGYEQYF.

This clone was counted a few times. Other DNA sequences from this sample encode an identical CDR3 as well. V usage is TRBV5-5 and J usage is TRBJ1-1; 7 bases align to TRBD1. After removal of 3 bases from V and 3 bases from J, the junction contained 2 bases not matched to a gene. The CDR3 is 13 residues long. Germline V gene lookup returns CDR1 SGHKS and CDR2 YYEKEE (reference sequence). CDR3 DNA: TGTGCCAGCAGCTCCCAGGGGGACACTGAAGCTTTCTTT. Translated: CASSSQGDTEAFF.

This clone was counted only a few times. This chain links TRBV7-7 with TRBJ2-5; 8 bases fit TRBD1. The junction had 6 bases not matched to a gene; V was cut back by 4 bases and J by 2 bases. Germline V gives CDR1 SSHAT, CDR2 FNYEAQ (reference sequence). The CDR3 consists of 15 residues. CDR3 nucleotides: TGTGCCAGCAGCTCCGGACAGGGCGGACAAGAGACCCAGTACTTC. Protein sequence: CASSSGQGGQETQYF.

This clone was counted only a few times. In DNA form, the CDR3 reads TGTGCTAGTGGCACGGACAGGCGACTTGAAAAACTGTTTTTT. It encodes CASGTDRRLEKLFF. This chain connects TRBV12-5 to TRBJ1-4; TRBD1 aligns across 7 bases. The CDR3 consists of 14 residues. Trimming at V came to 6 bases and at J to 7 bases, leaving 8 bases not matched to a gene. Per the germline V gene, CDR1 is LGHNT and CDR2 is FRNRAP. Full variable domain (remainder filled in from reference TRBV12-5 and TRBJ1-4): DARVTQTPRHKVTEMGQEVTMRCQPILGHNTVFWYRQTMMQGLELLAYFRNRAPLDDSGMPKDRFSAEMPDATLATLKIQPSEPRDSAVYFCASGTDRRLEKLFFGSGTQLSVL.

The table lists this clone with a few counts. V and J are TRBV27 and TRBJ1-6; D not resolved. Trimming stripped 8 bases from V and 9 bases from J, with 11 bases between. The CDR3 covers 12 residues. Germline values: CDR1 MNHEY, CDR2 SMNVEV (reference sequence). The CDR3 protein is CASRQELSPLHF. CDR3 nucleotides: TGTGCCAGCCGCCAAGAGCTTTCACCCCTCCACTTT.

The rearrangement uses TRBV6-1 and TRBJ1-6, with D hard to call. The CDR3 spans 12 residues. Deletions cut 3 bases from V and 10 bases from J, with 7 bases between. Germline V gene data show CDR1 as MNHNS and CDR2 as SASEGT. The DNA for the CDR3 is TGTGCCAGCAGTGACGAGTTCTCACCCCTCCACTTT. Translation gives CASSDEFSPLHF.

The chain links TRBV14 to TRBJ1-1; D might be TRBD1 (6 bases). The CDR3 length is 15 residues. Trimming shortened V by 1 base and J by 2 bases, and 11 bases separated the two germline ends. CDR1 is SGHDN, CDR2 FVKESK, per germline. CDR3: CASSQARGVNTEAFF. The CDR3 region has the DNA TGTGCCAGCAGCCAAGCCAGGGGCGTTAACACTGAAGCTTTCTTT.

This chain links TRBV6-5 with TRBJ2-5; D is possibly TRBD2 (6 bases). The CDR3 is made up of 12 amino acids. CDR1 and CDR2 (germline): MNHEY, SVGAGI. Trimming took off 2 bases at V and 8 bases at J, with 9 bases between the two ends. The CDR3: CASSYRRGTQYF. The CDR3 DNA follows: TGTGCCAGCAGTTACCGGCGGGGAACCCAGTACTTC.

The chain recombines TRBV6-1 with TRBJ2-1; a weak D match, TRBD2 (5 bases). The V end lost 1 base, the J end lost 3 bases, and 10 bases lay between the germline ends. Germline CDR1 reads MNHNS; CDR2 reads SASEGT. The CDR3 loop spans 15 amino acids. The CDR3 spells CASSEGRTYYNEQFF. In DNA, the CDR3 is TGTGCCAGCAGTGAAGGGAGGACCTACTACAATGAGCAGTTCTTC.

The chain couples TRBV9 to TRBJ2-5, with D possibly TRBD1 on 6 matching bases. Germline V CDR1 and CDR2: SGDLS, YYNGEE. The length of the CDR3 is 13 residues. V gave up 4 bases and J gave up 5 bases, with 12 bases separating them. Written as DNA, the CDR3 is TGTGCCAGCAGCTCCGGGACAACCGAGACCCAGTACTTC. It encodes CASSSGTTETQYF.

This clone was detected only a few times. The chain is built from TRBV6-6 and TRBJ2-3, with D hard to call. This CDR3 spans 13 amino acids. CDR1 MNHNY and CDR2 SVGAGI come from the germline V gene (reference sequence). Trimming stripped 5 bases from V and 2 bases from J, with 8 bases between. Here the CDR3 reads CASSRVDTDTQYF. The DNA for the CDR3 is TGTGCCAGCAGTCGTGTAGACACAGATACGCAGTATTTT.

CDR3 nucleotides: TGTGCCAGCAGCTTGACTAGACAGGGGAGGCCTTTCTTT. This gives the protein CASSLTRQGRPFF. The V and J genes are TRBV5-6 and TRBJ1-1; 8 bases match TRBD1. V lost 1 base, J lost 12 bases, and 8 bases stayed unmatched. The germline gives CDR1 SGHDT, CDR2 YYEEEE. The CDR3 has 13 residues.

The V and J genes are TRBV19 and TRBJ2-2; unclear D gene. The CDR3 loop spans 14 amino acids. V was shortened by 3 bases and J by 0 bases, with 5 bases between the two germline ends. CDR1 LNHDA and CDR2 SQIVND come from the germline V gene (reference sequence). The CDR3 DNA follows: TGTGCCAGTAGTATTGGGCCGAACACCGGGGAGCTGTTTTTT. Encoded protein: CASSIGPNTGELFF.

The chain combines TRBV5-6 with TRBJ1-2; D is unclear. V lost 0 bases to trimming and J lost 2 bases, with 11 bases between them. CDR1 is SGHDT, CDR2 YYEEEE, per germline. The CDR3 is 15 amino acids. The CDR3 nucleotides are TGTGCCAGCAGCTTGGGGGTCAGCGGAAACTATGGCTACACCTTC. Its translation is CASSLGVSGNYGYTF.